This T cell receptor beta chain came from a study of blood T cell repertoires in COVID-19. As for the study in general: Sites across the United States, Italy and Spain contributed samples from acute and convalescent COVID-19. Sample material is recorded as cDNA or gDNA derived from T cells, B-cell-depleted T cells, or PBMCs.

Authors' data handling: Amplification of reference gene primers provided the estimated nucleated cell counts. Sequenced by immunoSEQ multiplex PCR; TCRdb stores in-frame clones only, minus some. From that table come the V and J calls and clone size; the DNA was used to work out D and trimming. The table shows 20,000 to 25,000 clones, with 85% to 90% occurring only once. V was clipped by 0 bases and J by 6 bases, with 12 bases between them. The CDR3 length is 15 residues. From germline, CDR1 is SGHDN and CDR2 FVKESK. This clone was detected only a few times. The chain recombines TRBV14 with TRBJ2-1, with D maybe TRBD1 (5 bases). The clonotype originates from a woman over 75 with active COVID-19. Material for sequencing was peripheral blood. As DNA, the CDR3 is TGTGCCAGCAGCCAAGACAGGGCCCGGGCCAATGAGCAGTTCTTC. As protein: CASSQDRARANEQFF.